The 8 T cell receptor beta chains below come from one sample, sequenced in a study of shared clonotypes between healthy human individuals. Naive CD8 cells, CD45RO-negative and positively selected for CCR7, excluded terminally differentiated effector memory CD45RA+ cells. TCRdb's table, derived via immunoSEQ multiplex PCR, lists solely in-frame clones and lacks some. This sample has 1.5 million to 2.5 million clones, with about 94% found just once. Material for sequencing was naive CD8+ T cells sorted from blood. These receptors all come from a man aged 18 to 30 in good health.

The chain combines TRBV27 with TRBJ2-3, with TRBD2 matching over 14 bases. The trim removed 6 bases at V and 4 bases at J, leaving 6 bases unmatched. Germline V gives CDR1 MNHEY, CDR2 SMNVEV (reference sequence). The CDR3 covers 16 residues. The chain's CDR3 is CASSLGTSGGADTQYF. CDR3 DNA: TGTGCCAGCAGCCTAGGGACTAGCGGGGGTGCAGATACGCAGTATTTT.

The chain uses TRBV9 and TRBJ2-5; D gene ambiguous. Germline V gene lookup returns CDR1 SGDLS and CDR2 YYNGEE. The CDR3 contains 14 residues. Trimming pared 3 bases from V and 4 bases from J, leaving 13 bases between. The CDR3 sequence is CASSERGELETQYF. In DNA form, the CDR3 reads TGTGCCAGCAGCGAGAGAGGCGAGCTAGAGACCCAGTACTTC.

The rearrangement uses TRBV6-5 and TRBJ2-1; D perhaps matches TRBD1 (5 bases). CDR3 length equals 16 residues. V was cut by 0 bases and J by 3 bases, with 12 bases left in between. Germline V gene data show CDR1 as MNHEY and CDR2 as SVGAGI. CDR3 sequence: CASSYSIGDSYNEQFF. The CDR3 region has the DNA TGTGCCAGCAGTTACTCGATTGGTGACAGCTACAATGAGCAGTTCTTC.

This clone was counted a single time. The J gene is TRBJ2-7, the V gene TRBV9; no reliable D call. CDR3 length equals 14 residues. V lost 3 bases and J lost 1, with 11 bases in between. The V gene's germline CDR1 is SGDLS and CDR2 YYNGEE. CDR3 residues: CASSASDDSYEQYF. The DNA of the CDR3 is TGTGCCAGCAGCGCTTCCGACGATTCCTACGAGCAGTACTTC.

In its sample, this clone was seen once. The V call is TRBV4-1, the J call TRBJ1-5; D gene unclear. V was shortened by 0 bases and J by 0 bases, with 9 bases between the two germline ends. Germline CDR1 reads MGHRA; CDR2 reads YSYEKL. The CDR3 contains 16 residues. The CDR3 spells CASSQDPPVSNQPQHF. The CDR3 region has the DNA TGCGCCAGCAGCCAAGATCCTCCAGTTAGCAATCAGCCCCAGCATTTT.

V usage is TRBV11-2 and J usage is TRBJ2-1, with D possibly TRBD2 on 6 matching bases. The CDR3 runs to 16 residues. V was cut by 2 bases and J by 0 bases, with 11 bases left in between. Germline CDR1 and CDR2: SGHAT and FQNNGV. The CDR3 sequence is CASSLSAGSSYNEQFF. DNA of the CDR3: TGTGCCAGCAGCTTATCGGCGGGGAGCTCCTACAATGAGCAGTTCTTC.

This clone appeared a few times. The J gene is TRBJ1-5, the V gene TRBV7-8; 12 positions match TRBD1. CDR3 length: 16 residues. The V segment lost 3 bases and the J segment 6 bases; nucleotides outside the gene matches: 6. CDR1 SGHVS and CDR2 FQNEAQ come from the germline V gene. The CDR3 loop reads CASSLTGTGGFQPQHF. CDR3 DNA sequence: TGTGCCAGCAGCTTGACCGGGACAGGGGGCTTTCAGCCCCAGCATTTT.

This chain uses TRBV27 with TRBJ2-7; 7 bases align to TRBD2. This CDR3 contains 14 residues. The V segment lost 6 bases and the J segment 3 bases; nucleotides outside the gene matches: 8. From germline, CDR1 is MNHEY and CDR2 SMNVEV (reference sequence). CDR3 residues: CASSASGLFYEQYF. As DNA, the CDR3 is TGTGCCAGCAGCGCTAGCGGCTTATTCTACGAGCAGTACTTC.